This T cell receptor beta chain was sequenced during a study of T cell responses to AZD1222 COVID-19 vaccine. Study context: Both about-4-week and about-12-week second-dose recipients were combined. The study's findings and limits: Among spike-specific TCRs, nearly half reportedly target unmutated variant regions. Sampling captured repertoires only after the peak T cell response. The study found vaccine-associated CD4 TCRs spanning spike, dominant at 160-218 and 743-854.

Germline V gives CDR1 SGHVS, CDR2 FNYEAQ. There are 15 residues in the CDR3. V dropped 5 bases and J dropped 7 bases, with 17 bases sitting between them. Sequenced by immunoSEQ multiplex PCR; TCRdb stores in-frame clones only, minus some. This repertoire shows 85,000 to 130,000 clones, approximately 88% found once; its top ten account for around 9%. As to this clone: Its antigen is as yet unknown.

The source is an adult in good health. V usage is TRBV7-6 and J usage is TRBJ1-4; D is perhaps TRBD1 (5 bases). The sample consisted of peripheral blood, taken on day 0 of AZD1222 vaccination. CDR3 DNA: TGTGCCAGCAGCCCTAGCTGGGGCGTAGGTGAAAAACTGTTTTTT. Amino acid sequence: CASSPSWGVGEKLFF.